Below are 6 T cell receptor beta chains sequenced from a single sample in a study of radiotherapy plus CTLA-4 blockade in lung cancer. Using immunoSEQ multiplex PCR, the repertoire was profiled, and TCRdb retains in-frame clones only, with some absent. Of 53,000 or so clones listed, 75% to 90% are singletons. This specimen consisted of peripheral blood, obtained from a patient treated with radiotherapy plus ipilimumab. These receptors were taken from a human donor with non-small cell lung cancer that progressed on radiotherapy plus ipilimumab. Some clones in this sample may be carry-over from other donors' samples.

A remark on this clone: This same CDR3 is encoded by further DNA sequences in the sample. The chain carries TRBV6-5 and TRBJ1-5, with 7 bases aligning to TRBD1. J was trimmed by 0 bases and V by 6 bases; bases with no gene match: 5. This CDR3 is 15 amino acids long. Germline V gene sequence: CDR1 MNHEY, CDR2 SVGAGI. This chain's CDR3 is CASSPAGGSNQPQHF. CDR3 in DNA: TGTGCCAGCAGCCCGGCAGGGGGTAGCAATCAGCCCCAGCATTTT.

This sequence joins TRBV27 and TRBJ2-7, with 12 bases aligning to TRBD1. The CDR3 is 16 residues long. With V trimmed by 5 bases and J by 5 bases, 10 bases remained unmatched. Germline lookup yields CDR1 MNHEY and CDR2 SMNVEV (reference sequence). The DNA for the CDR3 is TGTGCCAGCAGTACAACCCTCGGGACAGGGGGCCACGAGCAGTACTTC. Translating gives CASSTTLGTGGHEQYF.

This chain connects TRBV2 to TRBJ2-7; possibly TRBD1 for D (5 bases). The CDR3 runs to 12 residues. Germline assignment: CDR1 SNHLY and CDR2 FYNNEI. V was pared by 8 bases and J by 6 bases, with 14 bases between. The CDR3 region is CASQGVFTEQYF. DNA for the CDR3: TGTGCCAGCCAGGGTGTCTTCACCGAGCAGTACTTC.

The chain joins TRBV19 to TRBJ1-5, with 10 bases that match TRBD1. This CDR3 is built from 17 residues. V was clipped by 5 bases and J by 4 bases; unmatched bases: 11. Per the germline V gene, CDR1 is LNHDA and CDR2 is SQIVND (reference sequence). The DNA for the CDR3 is TGTGCCAGTAGTTCACCGGGACAGGGGCTTGCTAATCAGCCCCAGCATTTT. Its translation: CASSSPGQGLANQPQHF.

The V call is TRBV19, the J call TRBJ2-7; D is perhaps TRBD1 (6 bases). This CDR3 comprises 15 residues. V lost 5 bases and J 2 bases, leaving 16 bases between the germline ends. Germline CDR1 LNHDA, CDR2 SQIVND (reference sequence). This CDR3 reads CASSYQGSRTYEQYF. The CDR3 nucleotides are TGTGCCAGTAGTTATCAGGGGTCCAGAACCTACGAGCAGTACTTC.

This clone has just a few counts. Additional DNA sequences in this sample encode the identical CDR3. This sequence joins TRBV19 and TRBJ1-1; possible D gene TRBD1, 5 bases. Trimming cost V 5 bases and J 0 bases, with 10 bases left between them. From germline, CDR1 is LNHDA and CDR2 SQIVND (reference sequence). This CDR3 region has 14 residues. CDR3 sequence: CASSAGLMNTEAFF. The CDR3 DNA reads TGTGCCAGTAGTGCGGGACTGATGAACACTGAAGCTTTCTTT. Full variable domain (outside the CDR3, taken from reference TRBV19 and TRBJ1-1): DGGITQSPKYLFRKEGQNVTLSCEQNLNHDAMYWYRQDPGQGLRLIYYSQIVNDFQKGDIAEGYSVSREKKESFPLTVTSAQKNPTAFYLCASSAGLMNTEAFFGQGTRLTVV.